This T cell receptor beta chain emerged from a study of radiation and T cells in renal cell carcinoma. V lost 0 bases and J lost 8, with 17 bases in between. Per germline, CDR1 SGDLS and CDR2 YYNGEE. The CDR3 spans 15 residues. The assay was immunoSEQ multiplex PCR, and TCRdb's table has in-frame clones only and misses some. The table records 100,000 to 150,000 clones, 88% of them present only once. Noted time point: blood 2 weeks post-SBRT. The treatment denotes: 15 Gy SBRT to primary tumor, nephrectomy 4 weeks later. This chain joins TRBV9 and TRBJ2-5, with D possibly being TRBD2 (6 bases). The TCR originated in a woman between 65 and 79 years old with renal cell carcinoma. This specimen was blood, taken from a patient whose treatment included radiotherapy and nephrectomy. The CDR3 bases are TGTGCCAGCAGCGTAGGGGTGGGACTTGGGGAAACCCAGTACTTC. Amino acids: CASSVGVGLGETQYF.